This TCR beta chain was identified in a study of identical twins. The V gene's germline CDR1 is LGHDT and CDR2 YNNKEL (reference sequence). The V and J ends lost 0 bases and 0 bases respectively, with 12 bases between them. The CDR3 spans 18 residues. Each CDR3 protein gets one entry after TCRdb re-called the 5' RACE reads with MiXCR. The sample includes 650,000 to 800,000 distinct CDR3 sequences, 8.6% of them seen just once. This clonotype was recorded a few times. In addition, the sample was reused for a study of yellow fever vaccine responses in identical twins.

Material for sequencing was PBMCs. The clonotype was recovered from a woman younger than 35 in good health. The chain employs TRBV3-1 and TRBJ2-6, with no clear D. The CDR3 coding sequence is TGTGCCAGCAGCCAAGATCAGGTCCGTATCTCTGGGGCCAACGTCCTGACTTTC. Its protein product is CASSQDQVRISGANVLTF.